Below are 15 T cell receptor beta chains sequenced from a single sample in a study of blood T cell repertoires in COVID-19. Sequenced by immunoSEQ multiplex PCR; TCRdb stores in-frame clones only, minus some. The sample yields approximately 82,000 clones, 83% seen once. The material sequenced was peripheral blood. The receptor set was obtained from an older woman with acute or convalescent COVID-19.

This clone was detected a few times. The chain joins TRBV7-9 to TRBJ2-2; D not resolved. V lost 1 base to trimming and J lost 3 bases, with 6 bases between them. Germline V CDR1 and CDR2: SEHNR, FQNEAQ (reference sequence). The CDR3 is 14 residues long. CDR3 coding DNA: TGTGCCAGCAGCTTAGTCAGCGACACCGGGGAGCTGTTTTTT. Amino acids: CASSLVSDTGELFF.

The chain links TRBV19 to TRBJ2-7; 8 bases agree with TRBD1. The V segment lost 4 bases and the J segment 1 base; nucleotides outside the gene matches: 6. The CDR3 has 15 residues. CDR1 is LNHDA, CDR2 SQIVND, per germline (reference sequence). CDR3: CASSTLQGESYEQYF. The CDR3 bases are TGTGCCAGTAGTACCCTACAGGGGGAATCCTACGAGCAGTACTTC.

In this sample, this clone turned up a few times. This rearrangement joins TRBV7-3 to TRBJ1-4, with D perhaps matching TRBD1 (6 bases). V was shortened by 5 bases and J by 3 bases, with 10 bases between the two germline ends. Germline CDR1 and CDR2: SGHTA and FQGTGA. The CDR3 length is 14 residues. CDR3 protein: CASSPGGSNEKLFF. The CDR3 coding sequence is TGTGCCAGCAGCCCGGGGGGCTCTAATGAAAAACTGTTTTTT.

The chain is built from TRBV4-1 and TRBJ2-2; 10 nucleotides align to TRBD1. CDR3 size: 14 residues. The germline V gene has CDR1 MGHRA and CDR2 YSYEKL. Trimming at V came to 7 bases and at J to 8 bases, leaving 7 bases not matched to a gene. The CDR3 here is CASKGTGAGGELFF. DNA for the CDR3: TGCGCCAGCAAGGGGACAGGGGCGGGGGGGGAGCTGTTTTTT.

The chain carries TRBV5-4 and TRBJ2-1, with TRBD2 matching over 8 bases. The CDR3 contains 16 residues. CDR1 and CDR2 from the germline V gene are SGHNT and YYREEE (reference sequence). Trimming took 6 bases from V and 5 from J; bases not matched to a gene: 13. CDR3 loop: CASTRSRLAGNNEQFF. The DNA of the CDR3 is TGTGCCAGCACCCGATCGCGGCTAGCGGGCAACAATGAGCAGTTCTTC.

This clone appeared a single time. The chain carries TRBV2 and TRBJ2-7, with TRBD2 matching 11 bases. V lost 7 bases and J lost 2; bases outside the gene matches: 4. Germline-derived CDR1 and CDR2 are SNHLY and FYNNEI. The length of the CDR3 is 14 residues. Written as DNA, the CDR3 is TGTGCCAGCACTGATAGCGGGAGGGCCTACGAGCAGTACTTC. It encodes CASTDSGRAYEQYF.

The J gene is TRBJ1-2, the V gene TRBV7-9; 8 bases fit TRBD1. CDR1 and CDR2 (germline): SEHNR, FQNEAQ (reference sequence). This CDR3 contains 13 residues. The V gene end was trimmed by 0 bases and the J gene end by 9 bases; junction bases not matched to a gene: 3. CDR3 protein: CASSLATGDSYTF. CDR3 sequence (DNA): TGTGCCAGCAGCTTAGCGACAGGGGATAGCTACACCTTC. Together with reference TRBV7-9 and TRBJ1-2, the CDR3 gives the full variable domain: DTGVSQNPRHKITKRGQNVTFRCDPISEHNRLYWYRQTLGQGPEFLTYFQNEAQLEKSRLLSDRFSAERPKGSFSTLEIQRTEQGDSAMYLCASSLATGDSYTFGSGTRLTVV.

The rearrangement links TRBV7-9 to TRBJ1-2, with TRBD1 identical over 8 bases. This CDR3 region has 15 residues. Germline V gene sequence: CDR1 SEHNR, CDR2 FQNEAQ (reference sequence). J gave up 1 base and V 4 bases, and 5 bases lay outside the gene matches. The CDR3 region is CASSSGQGVNYGYTF. The CDR3 coding sequence is TGTGCCAGCAGCTCCGGACAGGGAGTTAACTATGGCTACACCTTC.

The V and J genes are TRBV21-1 and TRBJ2-3; the DNA was not compared with TRBD2, the D call given in the table. TRBV21-1 constitutes a pseudogene. The CDR3 has 19 amino acids. The CDR3 loop reads CASSTTLSGLAGDTDTQYF. CDR3 coding DNA: TGTGCCAGCAGCACGACTCTATCGGGACTAGCGGGGGACACAGATACGCAGTATTTT.

Only a few counts were recorded for this clone. V and J are TRBV7-8 and TRBJ1-5, with 7 bases lining up with TRBD1. V dropped 1 base and J dropped 2; count of bases not matched to a gene: 11. CDR1 and CDR2 (germline): SGHVS, FQNEAQ. This CDR3 contains 18 residues. The CDR3 reads CASSLGSILQGGNQPQHF. The CDR3 region has the DNA TGTGCCAGCAGCTTAGGTTCTATCCTCCAGGGGGGCAATCAGCCCCAGCATTTT.

The DNA of the CDR3 is TGTGCCAGCAGTTTAAGCCCGACAGGGATTAACACTGAAGCTTTCTTT. Protein sequence: CASSLSPTGINTEAFF. The chain recombines TRBV6-5 with TRBJ1-1, with TRBD1 matching over 7 bases. CDR3 length: 16 residues. Germline V gene data show CDR1 as MNHEY and CDR2 as SVGAGI. After removal of 4 bases from V and 2 bases from J, the junction contained 10 bases not matched to a gene.

The chain employs TRBV7-8 and TRBJ1-4; maybe TRBD1 (5 bases). The CDR3 extends over 15 amino acids. V was shortened by 0 bases and J by 7 bases, with 12 bases between the two germline ends. The germline CDR1 and CDR2 sequences are SGHVS and FQNEAQ. CDR3 bases: TGTGCCAGCAGCTTAGCAATCCAGGGAAGTGAAAAACTGTTTTTT. Its translation is CASSLAIQGSEKLFF.

The chain links TRBV3-1 (or the pseudogene TRBV3-2) to TRBJ2-4; 9 nucleotides align to TRBD2. Germline trimming cut 4 bases from V and 4 bases from J; bases unmatched to any gene: 8. The CDR3 extends over 16 amino acids. The V gene's germline CDR1 is LGHDT and CDR2 YNNKEL (reference sequence). The CDR3, as DNA: TGTGCCAGCAGCCGGGGACTCGCGGGAGGGAAAAACATTCAGTACTTC. Protein sequence: CASSRGLAGGKNIQYF.

The genes are TRBV14 and TRBJ2-2; TRBD1 matches at 8 bases. The junction had 7 bases not matched to a gene; V was cut back by 0 bases and J by 4 bases. Germline V gene data show CDR1 as SGHDN and CDR2 as FVKESK. CDR3 length: 17 amino acids. The DNA of the CDR3 is TGTGCCAGCAGCCAAGATCCAGGGGGCTCGGGCACCGGGGAGCTGTTTTTT. Its protein is CASSQDPGGSGTGELFF. The whole variable domain, filled in from reference TRBV14 and TRBJ2-2, reads EAGVTQFPSHSVIEKGQTVTLRCDPISGHDNLYWYRRVMGKEIKFLLHFVKESKQDESGMPNNRFLAERTGGTYSTLKVQPAELEDSGVYFCASSQDPGGSGTGELFFGEGSRLTVL.

This chain joins TRBV4-2 and TRBJ2-3; the match to TRBD2 covers 8 bases. The CDR3 extends over 17 amino acids. Germline CDR1 and CDR2: LGHNA and YNFKEQ. The junction had 12 bases not matched to a gene; V was cut back by 4 bases and J by 3 bases. CDR3 sequence (DNA): TGTGCCAGCAGCCCAGCAAAGGTCCTAGCGGGTACAGATACGCAGTATTTT. This gives the protein CASSPAKVLAGTDTQYF.